This T cell receptor (beta chain) was recovered during a study of identifying expanded T cells in peripheral blood. Points from the study as a whole: Approximately 2-week clone count variance significantly increased as total template count grew. Technical replicates showed around 1.2 changed clones; about 2 weeks approximately 16; four weeks 19.

Measured with immunoSEQ multiplex PCR; TCRdb has only the in-frame clones, and not every one. The table includes 100,000 to 150,000 clones, about four fifths detected once. About this clone itself: Its antigen is undetermined.

Germline values: CDR1 SGHVS, CDR2 FNYEAQ. The CDR3 contains 15 residues. Trimming at V came to 5 bases and at J to 7 bases, leaving 8 bases not matched to a gene. No infections or other immune events were documented during collection. The chain has TRBV7-6 and TRBJ2-1; 10 bases align to TRBD2. Sequenced material: blood. The receptor was derived from a person aged 18 to 70 in good health. CDR3 region: CASSKQRGGINEQFF. CDR3 bases: TGTGCCAGCAGCAAGCAGCGGGGGGGCATAAATGAGCAGTTCTTC.